This entry concerns a single TCR beta chain. This entry belongs to a study of blood T cell repertoires in COVID-19. Generated by immunoSEQ multiplex PCR, the TCRdb table keeps only in-frame clones and is missing some. The table has 110,000 to 150,000 clones, roughly 90% seen once. There are 15 residues in the CDR3. The germline V gene encodes CDR1 SGHTA and CDR2 FQGNSA. With V trimmed by 0 bases and J by 5 bases, 6 bases remained unmatched. The sample taken for sequencing was PBMCs or T cells enriched from blood (not recorded which). The clonotype comes from a man aged 45-65 years who had recovered from COVID-19. The J gene is TRBJ2-5, the V gene TRBV7-2; 7 bases line up with TRBD1. CDR3 sequence reads: CASSLAVRGPETQYF. The DNA for the CDR3 is TGTGCCAGCAGCTTAGCTGTTAGGGGGCCGGAGACCCAGTACTTC.